Below, one T cell receptor (beta chain) is given with its context. This sample stems from a study of regulatory T cells in long-lasting Graves disease. HTBI primers from iRepertoire and Arm-PCR of CDR3 regions yielded the TCR beta libraries. One entry per CDR3 protein results from TCRdb running MiXCR on the multiplex PCR reads. This table has 500,000 or so distinct CDR3 sequences, around 15% appearing once. The germline V gene has CDR1 MGHDK and CDR2 SYGVNS. The CDR3 sequence is 15 residues long. Trimming took off 2 bases at V and 6 bases at J, with 14 bases between the two ends. Indicated time point: newly diagnosed GD, antithyroid drugs for less than 3 months. Isolated PBMC RNA provided the starting material for the TCR library. In addition, the sample was reused for a study of T cells in Graves' hyperthyroidism and ophthalmopathy.

The V call is TRBV25-1, the J call TRBJ2-4; no clear D gene. Sequencing used peripheral blood mononuclear cells (PBMCs), obtained at new diagnosis, from a patient treated with antithyroid drugs. The source of this sequence is a woman in her 50s with Graves disease. The CDR3: CASSEPGGRSNIQYF. In DNA form, the CDR3 reads TGTGCCAGCAGTGAACCGGGCGGCAGGTCAAACATTCAGTACTTC.